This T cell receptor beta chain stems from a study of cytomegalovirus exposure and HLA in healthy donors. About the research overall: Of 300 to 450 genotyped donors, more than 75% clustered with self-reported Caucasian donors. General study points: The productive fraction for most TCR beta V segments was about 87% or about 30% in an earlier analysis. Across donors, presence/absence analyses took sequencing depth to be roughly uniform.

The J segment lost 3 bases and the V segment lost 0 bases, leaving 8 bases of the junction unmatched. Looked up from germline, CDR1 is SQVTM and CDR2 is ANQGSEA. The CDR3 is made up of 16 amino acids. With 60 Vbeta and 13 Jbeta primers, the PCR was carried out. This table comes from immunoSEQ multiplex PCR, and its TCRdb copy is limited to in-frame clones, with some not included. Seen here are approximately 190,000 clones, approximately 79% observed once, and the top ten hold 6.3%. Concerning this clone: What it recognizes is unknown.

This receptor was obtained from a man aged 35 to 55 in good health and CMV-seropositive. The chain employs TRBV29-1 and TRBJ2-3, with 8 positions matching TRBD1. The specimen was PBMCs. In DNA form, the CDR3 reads TGCAGCGTTGAAGATTGGAGACAGGGGATGACAGATACGCAGTATTTT. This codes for CSVEDWRQGMTDTQYF.